Here is one TCR beta chain with its context. Its matching antigen is unknown. This PCR relied on a set of 60 Vbeta primers and 13 Jbeta primers. Libraries were prepared by immunoSEQ multiplex PCR; TCRdb keeps only in-frame clonotypes and omits some of them. Altogether some 150,000 clones are present, 79% being singletons, with the ten largest covering just under 6.5%. The source of the sample is a study of cytomegalovirus exposure and HLA in healthy donors. General study points: Excluded: some indistinguishable V segments such as TRBV6-2 and TRBV6-3. Based on reports, TCR beta sequences accurately predicted HLA-A and HLA-B alleles for most subjects. Most TCR sequences were uncommon, yet certain public TCRs appeared in many donors.

Trimming took 1 base from V and 10 from J, leaving 5 bases between them. Germline assignment: CDR1 SEHNR and CDR2 FQNEAQ (reference sequence). There are 11 residues in the CDR3. The clonotype was recovered from a man in his fifties in good health and CMV-seropositive. Sequencing was performed on PBMCs. The rearrangement joins TRBV7-9 to TRBJ2-1; D gene unclear. The CDR3 here is CASSLGREQFF. The CDR3, as DNA: TGTGCCAGCAGCTTAGGCCGGGAGCAGTTCTTC.